Described below is a single T cell receptor beta chain sequence and its context. This entry is derived from a study of blood T cell repertoires in COVID-19. Background on the study: Collection of acute and convalescent COVID-19 samples took place in the United States, Italy and Spain. PBMCs, B-cell-depleted T cells, or T cells were the source of the cDNA or gDNA that made up the material.

TCRdb keeps only in-frame clones here, not all; method: immunoSEQ multiplex PCR. The table shows about 280,000 clones, with 85% to 90% occurring only once. CDR1 and CDR2 (germline): MNHNS, SASEGT. CDR3 length: 16 residues. J gave up 5 bases and V 2 bases, and 7 bases lay outside the gene matches. Participants were aged about 18 to 100 years from roughly 26 US areas. The source material was PBMCs or T cells enriched from blood (not recorded which). The V and J genes are TRBV6-1 and TRBJ1-1; TRBD1 aligns across 11 bases. The TCR sequence derives from a woman under 40 with acute COVID-19. CDR3 nucleotide sequence: TGTGCCAGCAGTGAACGCGGACAGGGGGCTCTGACTGAAGCTTTCTTT. Protein: CASSERGQGALTEAFF.